This passage covers 15 T cell receptor beta chains from one sample sequenced in a study of yellow fever vaccine responses in identical twins. TCRdb re-analysed the RT-PCR reads in MiXCR, keeping a single row per CDR3 protein. The sample lists fewer than 4,000 distinct CDR3 sequences, approximately 81% occurring once. The sample was T cells from blood (PBMCs), unsorted or a sorted subset (not recorded which), taken before or after yellow fever vaccination (not recorded which). These receptors were taken from a woman under 30 who received the yellow fever vaccine.

This chain uses TRBV5-6 with TRBJ1-5; D possibly corresponds to TRBD1 (5 bases). Trimming stripped 2 bases from V and 0 bases from J, with 12 bases between. The CDR3 extends over 16 amino acids. CDR1 and CDR2 (germline): SGHDT, YYEEEE. CDR3 region: CASSFGGPYSNQPQHF. The CDR3 DNA is TGTGCCAGCAGCTTTGGGGGACCTTATAGCAATCAGCCCCAGCATTTT.

The chain uses TRBV2 and TRBJ2-5, with D hard to call. CDR1 SNHLY and CDR2 FYNNEI come from the germline V gene. The V end was cut by 4 bases, the J end by 3 bases, with 9 bases between. The CDR3 runs to 13 residues. DNA for the CDR3: TGTGCCAGCAGTGTTTTTGGGGAAGAGACCCAGTACTTC. It codes for CASSVFGEETQYF.

The gene calls are TRBV19 and TRBJ1-2; unclear D gene. The ends were cut back, 2 bases at V and 7 bases at J, with 5 bases in the middle. The germline V gene has CDR1 LNHDA and CDR2 SQIVND (reference sequence). CDR3 length equals 11 residues. The CDR3 spells CASSILGGYTF. The CDR3 bases are TGTGCCAGTAGTATACTCGGTGGCTACACCTTC.

The chain uses TRBV9 and TRBJ2-1; D might be TRBD1 (5 bases). The CDR3 has 15 residues. V lost 0 bases and J 8 bases, leaving 15 bases between the germline ends. Germline CDR1 reads SGDLS; CDR2 reads YYNGEE. The CDR3 region is CASSVAGHKWHEQFF. Written as DNA, the CDR3 is TGTGCCAGCAGCGTAGCTGGACATAAATGGCATGAGCAGTTCTTC.

This clonotype was observed a handful of times. The chain joins TRBV20-1 to TRBJ2-1; 11 positions agree with TRBD2. CDR3 length: 16 residues. V lost 4 bases, J lost 8 bases, and 13 bases stayed unmatched. CDR1 DFQATT and CDR2 SNEGSKA come from the germline V gene (reference sequence). CDR3 sequence (DNA): TGCAGTGCTACCCGAACCCTAGCGGGGGGAATCTATGAGCAGTTCTTC. Translated, it gives CSATRTLAGGIYEQFF.

By its share, this clonotype is large. This rearrangement joins TRBV15 to TRBJ1-4; D unresolved. Germline V gives CDR1 LNHNV, CDR2 YYDKDF (reference sequence). V lost 3 bases and J lost 0, with 11 bases in between. This CDR3 spans 16 amino acids. Written as DNA, the CDR3 is TGTGCCACCAGCAGGTCGAAGGGCGCAACTAATGAAAAACTGTTTTTT. Amino acids: CATSRSKGATNEKLFF.

The chain recombines TRBV5-1 with TRBJ2-2; 10 bases align to TRBD2. CDR3 size: 17 residues. V shed 4 bases and J 5 bases; nucleotides not matched to a gene: 11. CDR1 is SGHRS and CDR2 is YFSETQ in the germline V gene. This CDR3 reads CASSQFTGTSATGELFF. CDR3 sequence (DNA): TGCGCCAGCAGCCAATTCACCGGGACTAGCGCTACCGGGGAGCTGTTTTTT.

V gene TRBV11-2 combines with J gene TRBJ1-1, with D unresolved. V lost 3 bases and J lost 3, with 8 bases in between. Germline V CDR1 and CDR2: SGHAT, FQNNGV. This CDR3 is built from 13 residues. CDR3 bases: TGTGCCAGCAGCTTCGAAGGATACACTGAAGCTTTCTTT. Protein product: CASSFEGYTEAFF.

V and J are TRBV29-1 and TRBJ2-1, with a possible D match to TRBD1 (5 bases). The CDR3 consists of 9 residues. Trimming took off 3 bases at V and 14 bases at J, with 8 bases between the two ends. Looked up from germline, CDR1 is SQVTM and CDR2 is ANQGSEA. The CDR3 region is CSVEGQKFF. The CDR3 DNA follows: TGCAGCGTTGAGGGGCAGAAGTTCTTC.

The gene calls are TRBV11-1 and TRBJ2-7, with 7 bases matching TRBD1. This CDR3 is 14 amino acids long. Germline V CDR1 and CDR2: SGHAT, FQDESV (reference sequence). Trimming at V came to 1 base and at J to 0 bases, leaving 0 bases not matched to a gene. This CDR3 reads CASSLGTGSYEQYF. The CDR3 DNA follows: TGTGCCAGCAGCTTAGGGACAGGCTCCTACGAGCAGTACTTC.

The chain links TRBV7-6 to TRBJ2-1, with a tentative D call TRBD2 (6 bases). Trimming left V 6 bases short and J 1 base short, with 16 bases between. The CDR3 is made up of 16 amino acids. Germline-derived CDR1 and CDR2 are SGHVS and FNYEAQ. The CDR3 region has the DNA TGTGCCAGCAGTCGAAGACCTAGCGATTCCTACAATGAGCAGTTCTTC. Translating gives CASSRRPSDSYNEQFF. The entire variable domain, with the rest obtained from reference TRBV7-6 and TRBJ2-1, is as follows: GAGVSQSPRYKVTKRGQDVALRCDPISGHVSLYWYRQALGQGPEFLTYFNYEAQQDKSGLPNDRFSAERPEGSISTLTIQRTEQRDSAMYRCASSRRPSDSYNEQFFGPGTRLTVL.

The chain recombines TRBV28 with TRBJ2-7, with no clear D. Germline V gene lookup returns CDR1 MDHEN and CDR2 SYDVKM. Between the trimmed V and J ends, which lost 7 bases and 2 bases, there was a span of 9 bases. The CDR3 is 12 residues long. The CDR3 DNA is TGTGCCAGCAATACAGCCACCTACGAGCAGTACTTC. Protein sequence: CASNTATYEQYF.

In DNA, the CDR3 is TGCGCCAGCAGCTTGACAGGAGAGCAGTTCTTC. Amino acid sequence: CASSLTGEQFF. V and J are TRBV5-1 and TRBJ2-1, with D maybe TRBD1 (5 bases). Trimming stripped 1 base from V and 10 bases from J, with 6 bases between. The CDR3 has 11 residues. Germline V CDR1 and CDR2: SGHRS, YFSETQ.

V usage is TRBV2 and J usage is TRBJ2-3; D ambiguous. Trimming removed 2 bases at V and 3 bases at J, with 15 bases between. CDR1 is SNHLY, CDR2 FYNNEI, per germline. The CDR3 length is 16 residues. The CDR3 spells CASSETWALGTDTQYF. CDR3 nucleotides: TGTGCCAGCAGTGAAACCTGGGCCCTTGGTACAGATACGCAGTATTTT.

The chain recombines TRBV5-6 with TRBJ1-2; D gene unclear. Germline-derived CDR1 and CDR2 are SGHDT and YYEEEE. Trimming took off 1 base at V and 0 bases at J, with 19 bases between the two ends. The CDR3 is 18 amino acids. CDR3 region: CASSLPTGPGRANYGYTF. Here the CDR3 DNA reads TGTGCCAGCAGCTTGCCGACTGGTCCAGGCAGAGCTAACTATGGCTACACCTTC.